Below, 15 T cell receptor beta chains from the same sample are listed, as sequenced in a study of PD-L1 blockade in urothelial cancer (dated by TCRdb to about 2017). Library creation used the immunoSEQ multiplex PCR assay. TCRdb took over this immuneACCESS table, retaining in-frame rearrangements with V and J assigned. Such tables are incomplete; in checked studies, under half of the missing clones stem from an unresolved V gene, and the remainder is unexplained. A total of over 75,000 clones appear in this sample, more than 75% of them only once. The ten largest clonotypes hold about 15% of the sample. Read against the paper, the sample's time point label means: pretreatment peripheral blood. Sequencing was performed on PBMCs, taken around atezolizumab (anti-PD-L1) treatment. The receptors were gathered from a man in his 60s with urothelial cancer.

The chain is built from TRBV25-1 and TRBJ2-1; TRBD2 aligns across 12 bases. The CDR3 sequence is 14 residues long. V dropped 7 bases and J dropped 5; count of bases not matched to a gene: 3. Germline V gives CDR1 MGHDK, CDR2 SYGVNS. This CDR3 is CASKTSGRNNEQFF. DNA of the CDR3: TGTGCCAGCAAGACTAGCGGGAGAAACAATGAGCAGTTCTTC.

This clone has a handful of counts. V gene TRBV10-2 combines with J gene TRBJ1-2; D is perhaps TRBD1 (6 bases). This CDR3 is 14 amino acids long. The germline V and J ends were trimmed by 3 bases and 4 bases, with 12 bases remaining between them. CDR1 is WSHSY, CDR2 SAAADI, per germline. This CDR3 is CASSESDRSYGYTF. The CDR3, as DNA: TGCGCCAGCAGTGAATCCGACAGGTCCTATGGCTACACCTTC.

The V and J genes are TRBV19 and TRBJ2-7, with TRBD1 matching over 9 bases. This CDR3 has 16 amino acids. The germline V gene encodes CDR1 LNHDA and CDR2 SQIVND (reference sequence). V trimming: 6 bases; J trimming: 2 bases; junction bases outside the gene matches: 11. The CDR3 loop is CASSPRPGTGPYEQYF. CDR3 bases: TGTGCCAGTAGCCCCCGCCCCGGGACAGGGCCCTACGAGCAGTACTTC. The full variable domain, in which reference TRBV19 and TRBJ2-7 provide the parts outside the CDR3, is DGGITQSPKYLFRKEGQNVTLSCEQNLNHDAMYWYRQDPGQGLRLIYYSQIVNDFQKGDIAEGYSVSREKKESFPLTVTSAQKNPTAFYLCASSPRPGTGPYEQYFGPGTRLTVT.

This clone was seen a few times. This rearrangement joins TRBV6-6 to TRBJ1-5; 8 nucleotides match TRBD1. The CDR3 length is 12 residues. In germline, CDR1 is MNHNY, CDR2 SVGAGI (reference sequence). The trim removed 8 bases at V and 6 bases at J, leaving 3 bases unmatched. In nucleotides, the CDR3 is TGTGCCAGCCGACAGGGGATTCAGCCCCAGCATTTT. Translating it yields CASRQGIQPQHF.

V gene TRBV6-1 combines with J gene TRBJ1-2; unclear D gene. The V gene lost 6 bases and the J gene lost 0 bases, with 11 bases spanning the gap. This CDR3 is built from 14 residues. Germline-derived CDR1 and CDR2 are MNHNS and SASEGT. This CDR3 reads CASRQLGANYGYTF. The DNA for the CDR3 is TGTGCCAGCAGACAACTCGGAGCTAACTATGGCTACACCTTC.

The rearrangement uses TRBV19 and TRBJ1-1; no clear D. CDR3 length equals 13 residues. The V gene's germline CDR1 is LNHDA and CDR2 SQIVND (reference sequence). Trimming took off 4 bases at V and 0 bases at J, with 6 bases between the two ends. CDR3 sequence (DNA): TGTGCCAGTAGTAGCACGGTGAACACTGAAGCTTTCTTT. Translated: CASSSTVNTEAFF.

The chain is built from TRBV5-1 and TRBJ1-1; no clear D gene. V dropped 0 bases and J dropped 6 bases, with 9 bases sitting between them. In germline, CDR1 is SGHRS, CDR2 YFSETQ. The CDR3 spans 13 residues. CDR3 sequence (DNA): TGCGCCAGCAGCTTGGCCCCAGTCGCTGAAGCTTTCTTT. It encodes CASSLAPVAEAFF.

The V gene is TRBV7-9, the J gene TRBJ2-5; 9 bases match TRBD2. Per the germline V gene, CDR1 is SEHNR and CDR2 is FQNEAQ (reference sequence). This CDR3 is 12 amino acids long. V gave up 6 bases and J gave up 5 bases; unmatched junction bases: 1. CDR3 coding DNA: TGTGCCAGCAGGCGGGGGGGCGAGACCCAGTACTTC. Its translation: CASRRGGETQYF.

CDR3 region: CASSSGLLMGEKLFF. The CDR3 DNA is TGTGCCAGCAGCTCGGGGTTACTCATGGGTGAAAAACTGTTTTTT. This sequence joins TRBV7-9 and TRBJ1-4; D remains ambiguous. This CDR3 contains 15 residues. CDR1 is SEHNR and CDR2 is FQNEAQ in the germline V gene (reference sequence). V was cut by 4 bases and J by 7 bases, with 16 bases left in between.

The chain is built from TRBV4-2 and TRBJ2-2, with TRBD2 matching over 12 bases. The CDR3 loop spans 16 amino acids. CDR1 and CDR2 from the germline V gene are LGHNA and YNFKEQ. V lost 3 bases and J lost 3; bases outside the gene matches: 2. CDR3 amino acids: CASSHTSGGYTGELFF. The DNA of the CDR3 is TGTGCCAGCAGCCACACTAGCGGGGGGTACACCGGGGAGCTGTTTTTT.

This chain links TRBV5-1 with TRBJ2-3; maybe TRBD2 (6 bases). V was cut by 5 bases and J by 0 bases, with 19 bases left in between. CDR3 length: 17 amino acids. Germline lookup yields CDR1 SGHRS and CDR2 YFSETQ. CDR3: CASRRRPSSVSTDTQYF. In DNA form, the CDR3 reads TGCGCCAGCAGGCGAAGGCCCTCTAGCGTTAGCACAGATACGCAGTATTTT.

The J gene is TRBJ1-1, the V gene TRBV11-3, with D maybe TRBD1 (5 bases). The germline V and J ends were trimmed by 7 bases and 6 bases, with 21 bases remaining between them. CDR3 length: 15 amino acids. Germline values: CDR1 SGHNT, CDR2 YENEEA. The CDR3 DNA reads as TGTGCCAGCACCGACATAACCGGGGGTAGGGCTGAAGCTTTCTTT. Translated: CASTDITGGRAEAFF.

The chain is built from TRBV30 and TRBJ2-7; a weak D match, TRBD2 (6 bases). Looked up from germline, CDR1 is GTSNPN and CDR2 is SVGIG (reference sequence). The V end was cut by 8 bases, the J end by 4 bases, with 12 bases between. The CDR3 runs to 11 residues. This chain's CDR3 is CAGGETYEQYF. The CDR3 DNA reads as TGTGCCGGAGGGGAGACGTACGAGCAGTACTTC. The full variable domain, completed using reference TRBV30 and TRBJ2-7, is SQTIHQWPATLVQPVGSPLSLECTVEGTSNPNLYWYRQAAGRGLQLLFYSVGIGQISSEVPQNLSASRPQDRQFILSSKKLLLSDSGFYLCAGGETYEQYFGPGTRLTVT.

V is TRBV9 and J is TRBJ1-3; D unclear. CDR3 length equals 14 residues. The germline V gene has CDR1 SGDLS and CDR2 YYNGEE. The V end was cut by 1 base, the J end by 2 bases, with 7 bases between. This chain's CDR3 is CASSVLGAGNTIYF. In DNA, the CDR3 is TGTGCCAGCAGCGTATTAGGAGCTGGAAACACCATATATTTT.

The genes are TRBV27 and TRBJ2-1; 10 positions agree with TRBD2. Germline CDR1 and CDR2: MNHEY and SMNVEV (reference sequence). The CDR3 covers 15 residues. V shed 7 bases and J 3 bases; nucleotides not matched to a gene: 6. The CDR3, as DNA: TGTGCCAGCATCGGAGCTAGCGGGGGCTACAATGAGCAGTTCTTC. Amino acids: CASIGASGGYNEQFF.